A single sample is the source of the 4 T cell receptor beta chains below, sequenced in a study of blood T cell repertoires in COVID-19 (TCRdb year 2020). The receptor library was made with the immunoSEQ multiplex PCR assay. TCRdb obtained this table from immuneACCESS and retained in-frame rearrangements with V and J assigned. These tables miss some clones; where compared with another copy, unresolved V genes account for less than half of the shortfall, and the remainder is unexplained. In all, the sample holds about 200,000 clones, and roughly 80% of those were seen once. The ten largest clonotypes hold approximately 8% of the sample. The sequenced material came from peripheral blood. Receptors originate from a woman of 80 years or more with acute or convalescent COVID-19.

The rearrangement links TRBV5-1 to TRBJ1-4, with 7 bases lining up with TRBD1. This CDR3 is built from 14 residues. The trim removed 10 bases at V and 6 bases at J, leaving 12 bases unmatched. Per germline, CDR1 SGHRS and CDR2 YFSETQ. The CDR3 here is CAGRKGARDEKLFF. CDR3 sequence (DNA): TGCGCCGGGCGAAAGGGGGCTAGGGATGAAAAACTGTTTTTT.

The V and J genes are TRBV7-2 and TRBJ1-2; D is ambiguous. The CDR3 is made up of 14 amino acids. V lost 2 bases, J lost 1 base, and 8 bases lay in between. CDR1 and CDR2 (germline): SGHTA, FQGNSA. Here the CDR3 DNA reads TGTGCCAGCAGCTTAAGCAGCGTTAACTATGGCTACACCTTC. This encodes CASSLSSVNYGYTF.

This chain uses TRBV6-5 with TRBJ2-7, with TRBD1 matching over 7 bases. The CDR3 sequence is 15 residues long. V shed 2 bases and J 2 bases; nucleotides not matched to a gene: 6. CDR1 MNHEY and CDR2 SVGAGI come from the germline V gene. CDR3 amino acids: CASSYLSGQPYEQYF. DNA of the CDR3: TGTGCCAGCAGTTACCTGTCGGGACAGCCCTACGAGCAGTACTTC.

This chain links TRBV28 with TRBJ2-7; TRBD2 matches 15 bases. The germline CDR1 and CDR2 sequences are MDHEN and SYDVKM. With 4 bases clipped from V and 6 bases from J, the junction kept 7 bases outside the gene matches. The CDR3 totals 16 residues. In nucleotides, the CDR3 is TGTGCCAGCAGTTCCATAGGACTAGCGGGAGGGCCCGAGCAGTACTTC. This encodes CASSSIGLAGGPEQYF. The whole variable domain, filled in from reference TRBV28 and TRBJ2-7, reads DVKVTQSSRYLVKRTGEKVFLECVQDMDHENMFWYRQDPGLGLRLIYFSYDVKMKEKGDIPEGYSVSREKKERFSLILESASTNQTSMYLCASSSIGLAGGPEQYFGPGTRLTVT.